This T cell receptor (beta chain) came from a study of shared clonotypes between healthy human individuals. Across the study: The study drew on a couple of women and a few men aged 18 to 49 as donors.

The germline V gene encodes CDR1 SGHRS and CDR2 YFSETQ. Trimming stripped 4 bases from V and 1 base from J, with 12 bases between. The CDR3 extends over 15 amino acids. On sorted subsets, replicate PCRs used 150 to 250 ng DNA, or 30,000 or so T cell genomes. Using immunoSEQ multiplex PCR, the repertoire was profiled, and TCRdb retains in-frame clones only, with some absent. The sample lists approximately 1,000,000 clones; roughly 77% were seen once. The material sequenced was memory CD4+ T cells from PBMCs. Subset of the sample: CD45RA-negative fraction. The chain carries TRBV5-1 and TRBJ2-4; D may be TRBD1 or TRBD2 (5 bases each). This TCR derives from a man aged 18 to 30 in good health. Some clones in this sample may be carry-over from other donors' samples. Written as DNA, the CDR3 is TGCGCCAGCAGCCTGGACGGGGCGGCCAAAAACATTCAGTACTTC. It is translated as CASSLDGAAKNIQYF.